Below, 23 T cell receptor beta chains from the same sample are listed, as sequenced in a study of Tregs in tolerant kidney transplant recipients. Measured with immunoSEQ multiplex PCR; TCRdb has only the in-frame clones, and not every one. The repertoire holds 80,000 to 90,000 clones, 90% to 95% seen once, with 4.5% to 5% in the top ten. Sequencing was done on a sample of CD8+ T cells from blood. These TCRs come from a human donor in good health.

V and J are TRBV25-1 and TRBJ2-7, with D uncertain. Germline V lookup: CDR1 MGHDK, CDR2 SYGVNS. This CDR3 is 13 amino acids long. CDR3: CASNPTHSYEQYF. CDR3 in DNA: TGTGCTTCCAACCCGACGCATTCCTACGAGCAGTACTTC.

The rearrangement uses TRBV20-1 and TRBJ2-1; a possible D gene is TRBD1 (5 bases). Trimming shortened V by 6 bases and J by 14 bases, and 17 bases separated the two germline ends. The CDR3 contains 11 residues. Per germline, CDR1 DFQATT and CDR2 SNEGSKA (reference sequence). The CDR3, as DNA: TGCAGTGCGCCGCTTCAGGGCTGGGAGTTCTTC. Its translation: CSAPLQGWEFF.

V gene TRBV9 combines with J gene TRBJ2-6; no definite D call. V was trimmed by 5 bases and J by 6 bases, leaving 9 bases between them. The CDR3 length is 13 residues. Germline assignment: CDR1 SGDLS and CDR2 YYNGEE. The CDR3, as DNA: TGTGCCAGCAGTGTCGGCGAGGCCAACGTCCTGACTTTC. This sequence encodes CASSVGEANVLTF.

CDR3: CSVVGVLSWGGRTDTQYF. The CDR3 bases are TGCAGCGTTGTTGGGGTCCTCTCCTGGGGAGGCCGCACAGATACGCAGTATTTT. The genes are TRBV29-1 and TRBJ2-3; possibly TRBD2 for D (6 bases). Germline V lookup: CDR1 SQVTM, CDR2 ANQGSEA. CDR3 length equals 18 residues. V lost 4 bases, J lost 1 base, and 24 bases lay in between.

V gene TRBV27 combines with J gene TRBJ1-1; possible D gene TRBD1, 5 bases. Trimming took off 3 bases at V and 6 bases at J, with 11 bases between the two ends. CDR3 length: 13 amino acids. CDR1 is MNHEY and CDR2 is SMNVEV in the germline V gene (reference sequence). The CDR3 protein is CASSFSGSSEAFF. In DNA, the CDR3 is TGTGCCAGCAGTTTTTCAGGGTCCTCTGAAGCTTTCTTT.

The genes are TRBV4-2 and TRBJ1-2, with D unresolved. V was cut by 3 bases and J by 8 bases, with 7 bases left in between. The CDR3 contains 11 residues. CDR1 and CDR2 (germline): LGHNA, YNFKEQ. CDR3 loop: CASSQGSGYTF. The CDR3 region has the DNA TGTGCCAGCAGCCAGGGCTCCGGCTACACCTTC.

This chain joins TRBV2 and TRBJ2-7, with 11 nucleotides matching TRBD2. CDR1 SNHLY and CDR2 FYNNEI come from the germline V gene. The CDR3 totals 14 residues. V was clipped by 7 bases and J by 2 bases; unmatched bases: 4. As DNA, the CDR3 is TGTGCCAGCAAGGTGACTAGCGGGACCTACGAGCAGTACTTC. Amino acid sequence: CASKVTSGTYEQYF.

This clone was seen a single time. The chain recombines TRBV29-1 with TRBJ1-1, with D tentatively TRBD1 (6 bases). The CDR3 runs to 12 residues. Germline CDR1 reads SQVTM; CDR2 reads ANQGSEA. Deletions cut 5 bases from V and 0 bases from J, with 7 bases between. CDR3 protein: CSVTGLNTEAFF. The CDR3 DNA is TGCAGCGTTACAGGGTTGAACACTGAAGCTTTCTTT. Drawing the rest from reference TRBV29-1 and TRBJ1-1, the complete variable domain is SAVISQKPSRDICQRGTSLTIQCQVDSQVTMMFWYRQQPGQSLTLIATANQGSEATYESGFVIDKFPISRPNLTFSTLTVSNMSPEDSSIYLCSVTGLNTEAFFGQGTRLTVV.

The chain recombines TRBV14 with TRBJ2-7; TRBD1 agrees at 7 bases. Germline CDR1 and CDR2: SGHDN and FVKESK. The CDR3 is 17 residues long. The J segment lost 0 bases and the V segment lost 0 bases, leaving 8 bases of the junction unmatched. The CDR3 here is CASSQEEGAGVSYEQYF. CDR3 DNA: TGTGCCAGCAGCCAAGAAGAGGGGGCAGGGGTCTCCTACGAGCAGTACTTC. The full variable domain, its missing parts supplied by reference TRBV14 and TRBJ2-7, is EAGVTQFPSHSVIEKGQTVTLRCDPISGHDNLYWYRRVMGKEIKFLLHFVKESKQDESGMPNNRFLAERTGGTYSTLKVQPAELEDSGVYFCASSQEEGAGVSYEQYFGPGTRLTVT.

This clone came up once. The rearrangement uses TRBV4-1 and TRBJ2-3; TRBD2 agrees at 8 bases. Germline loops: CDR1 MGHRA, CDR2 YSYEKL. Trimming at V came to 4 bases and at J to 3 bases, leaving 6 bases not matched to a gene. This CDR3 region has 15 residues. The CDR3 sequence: CASSPSRGGTDTQYF. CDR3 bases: TGCGCCAGCAGCCCCTCCCGGGGGGGAACAGATACGCAGTATTTT.

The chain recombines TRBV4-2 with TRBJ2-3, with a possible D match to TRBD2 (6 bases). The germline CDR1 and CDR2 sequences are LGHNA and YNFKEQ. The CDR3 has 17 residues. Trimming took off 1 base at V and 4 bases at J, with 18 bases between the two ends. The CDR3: CASSQVFGGWRADTQYF. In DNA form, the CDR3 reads TGTGCCAGCAGCCAAGTGTTCGGAGGGTGGAGGGCAGATACGCAGTATTTT.

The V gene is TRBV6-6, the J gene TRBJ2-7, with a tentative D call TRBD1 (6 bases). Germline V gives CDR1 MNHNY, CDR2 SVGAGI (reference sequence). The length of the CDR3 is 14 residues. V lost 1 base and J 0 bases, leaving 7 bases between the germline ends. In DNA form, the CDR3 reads TGTGCCAGCAGTTACTTGGACAGCTCCTACGAGCAGTACTTC. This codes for CASSYLDSSYEQYF.

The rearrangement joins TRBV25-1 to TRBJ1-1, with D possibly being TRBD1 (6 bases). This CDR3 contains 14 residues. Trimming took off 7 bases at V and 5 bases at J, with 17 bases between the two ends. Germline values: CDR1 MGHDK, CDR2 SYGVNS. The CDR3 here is CASTLLEGETEAFF. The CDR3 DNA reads TGTGCCAGCACTCTTCTAGAGGGGGAAACTGAAGCTTTCTTT.

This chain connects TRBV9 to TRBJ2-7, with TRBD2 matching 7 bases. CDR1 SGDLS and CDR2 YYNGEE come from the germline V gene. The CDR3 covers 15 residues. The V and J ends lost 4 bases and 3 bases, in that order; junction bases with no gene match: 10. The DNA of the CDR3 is TGTGCCAGCAGCCCAAGCGGCAGGGACTACTACGAGCAGTACTTC. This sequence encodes CASSPSGRDYYEQYF. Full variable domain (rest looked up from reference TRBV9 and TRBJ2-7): DSGVTQTPKHLITATGQRVTLRCSPRSGDLSVYWYQQSLDQGLQFLIQYYNGEERAKGNILERFSAQQFPDLHSELNLSSLELGDSALYFCASSPSGRDYYEQYFGPGTRLTVT.

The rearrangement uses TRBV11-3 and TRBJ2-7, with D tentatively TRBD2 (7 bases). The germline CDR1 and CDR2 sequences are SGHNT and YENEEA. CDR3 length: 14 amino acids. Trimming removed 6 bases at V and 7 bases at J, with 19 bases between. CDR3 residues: CASSTSNREGEQYF. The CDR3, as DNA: TGTGCCAGCAGTACCTCGAACAGGGAGGGGGAGCAGTACTTC.

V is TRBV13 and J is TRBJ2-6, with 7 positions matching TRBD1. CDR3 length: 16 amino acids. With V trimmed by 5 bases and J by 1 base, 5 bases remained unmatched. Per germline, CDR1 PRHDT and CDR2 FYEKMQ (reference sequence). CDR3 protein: CASSPLGQSGANVLTF. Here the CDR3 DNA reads TGTGCCAGCAGCCCGTTGGGACAGTCTGGGGCCAACGTCCTGACTTTC.

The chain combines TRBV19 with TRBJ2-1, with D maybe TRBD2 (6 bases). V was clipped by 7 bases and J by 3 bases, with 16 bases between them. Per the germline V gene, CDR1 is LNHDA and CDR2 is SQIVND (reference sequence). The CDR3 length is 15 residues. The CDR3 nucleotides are TGTGCCAGTACCCCTTCAGTAGCGGACTACAATGAGCAGTTCTTC. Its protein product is CASTPSVADYNEQFF.

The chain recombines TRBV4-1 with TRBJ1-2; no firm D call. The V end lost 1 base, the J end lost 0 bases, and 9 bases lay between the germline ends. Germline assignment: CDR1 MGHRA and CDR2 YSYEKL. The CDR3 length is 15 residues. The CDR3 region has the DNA TGCGCCAGCAGCCAAGTCTCGACACCTAACTATGGCTACACCTTC. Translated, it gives CASSQVSTPNYGYTF.

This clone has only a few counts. In DNA form, the CDR3 reads TGTGCCAGCAGTCCCTCCTCCGGCGAAACCTCCTACGAGCAGTACTTC. It specifies CASSPSSGETSYEQYF. This chain connects TRBV27 to TRBJ2-7; no reliable D call. Germline CDR1 MNHEY, CDR2 SMNVEV (reference sequence). The CDR3 runs to 16 residues. The germline V and J ends were trimmed by 5 bases and 0 bases, with 17 bases remaining between them.

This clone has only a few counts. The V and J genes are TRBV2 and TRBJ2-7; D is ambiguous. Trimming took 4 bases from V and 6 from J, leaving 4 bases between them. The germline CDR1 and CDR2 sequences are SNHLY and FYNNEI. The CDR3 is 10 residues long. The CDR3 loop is CASSGGEQYF. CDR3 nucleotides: TGTGCCAGCAGTGGTGGCGAGCAGTACTTC. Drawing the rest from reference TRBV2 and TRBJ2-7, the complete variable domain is EPEVTQTPSHQVTQMGQEVILRCVPISNHLYFYWYRQILGQKVEFLVSFYNNEISEKSEIFDDQFSVERPDGSNFTLKIRSTKLEDSAMYFCASSGGEQYFGPGTRLTVT.

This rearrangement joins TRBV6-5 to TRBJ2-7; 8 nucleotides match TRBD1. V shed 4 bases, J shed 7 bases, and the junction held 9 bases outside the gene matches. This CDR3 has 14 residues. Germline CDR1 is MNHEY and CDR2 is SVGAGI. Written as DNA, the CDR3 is TGTGCCAGCAGTTCGACAGGGGATAAGGATGAGCAGTACTTC. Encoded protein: CASSSTGDKDEQYF.

The CDR3 bases are TGTGCCAGCAGTCCCTACTCCTACAATGAGCAGTTCTTC. Translation: CASSPYSYNEQFF. The rearrangement joins TRBV27 to TRBJ2-1; D unresolved. CDR3 size: 13 residues. V was cut by 5 bases and J by 0 bases, with 5 bases left in between. The germline gives CDR1 MNHEY, CDR2 SMNVEV (reference sequence).

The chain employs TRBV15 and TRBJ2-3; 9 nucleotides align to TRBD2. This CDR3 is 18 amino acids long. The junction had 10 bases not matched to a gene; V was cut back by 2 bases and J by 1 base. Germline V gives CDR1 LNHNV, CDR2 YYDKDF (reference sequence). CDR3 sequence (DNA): TGTGCCACCAGCAGAATTTTGACCGGGACTAGCCGCACAGATACGCAGTATTTT. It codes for CATSRILTGTSRTDTQYF.